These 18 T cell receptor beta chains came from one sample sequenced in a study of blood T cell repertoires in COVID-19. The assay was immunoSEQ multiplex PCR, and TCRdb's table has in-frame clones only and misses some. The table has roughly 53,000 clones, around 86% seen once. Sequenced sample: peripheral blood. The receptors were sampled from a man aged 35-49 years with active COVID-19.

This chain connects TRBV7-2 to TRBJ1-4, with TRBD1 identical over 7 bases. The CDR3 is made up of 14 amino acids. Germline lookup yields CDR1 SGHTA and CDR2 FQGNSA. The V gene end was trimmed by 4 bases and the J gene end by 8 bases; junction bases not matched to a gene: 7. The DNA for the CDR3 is TGTGCCAGCAGCTCCCGACAGGGAGGCGAAAAACTGTTTTTT. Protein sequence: CASSSRQGGEKLFF.

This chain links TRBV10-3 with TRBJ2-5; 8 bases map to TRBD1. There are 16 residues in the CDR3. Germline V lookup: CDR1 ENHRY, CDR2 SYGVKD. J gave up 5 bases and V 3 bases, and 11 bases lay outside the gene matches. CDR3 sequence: CAISELQQGGGETQYF. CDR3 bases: TGTGCCATCAGTGAACTCCAACAGGGGGGAGGTGAGACCCAGTACTTC.

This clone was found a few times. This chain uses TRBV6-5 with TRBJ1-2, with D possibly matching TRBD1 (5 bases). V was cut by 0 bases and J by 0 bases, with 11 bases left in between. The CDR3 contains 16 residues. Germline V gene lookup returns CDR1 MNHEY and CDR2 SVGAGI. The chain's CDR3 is CASSYSPETANYGYTF. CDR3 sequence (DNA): TGTGCCAGCAGTTACTCCCCCGAGACAGCTAACTATGGCTACACCTTC.

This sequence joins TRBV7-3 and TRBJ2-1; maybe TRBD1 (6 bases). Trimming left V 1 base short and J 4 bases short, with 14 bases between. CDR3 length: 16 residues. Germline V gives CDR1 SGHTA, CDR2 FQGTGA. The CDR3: CASSLRGGAEYNEQFF. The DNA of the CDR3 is TGTGCCAGCAGCTTAAGAGGGGGAGCGGAGTACAATGAGCAGTTCTTC.

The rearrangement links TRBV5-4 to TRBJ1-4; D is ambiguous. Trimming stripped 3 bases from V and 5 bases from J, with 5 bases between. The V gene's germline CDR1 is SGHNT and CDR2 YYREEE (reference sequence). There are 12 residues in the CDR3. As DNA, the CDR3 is TGTGCCAGCAGCTCCCTAAATGAAAAACTGTTTTTT. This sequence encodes CASSSLNEKLFF.

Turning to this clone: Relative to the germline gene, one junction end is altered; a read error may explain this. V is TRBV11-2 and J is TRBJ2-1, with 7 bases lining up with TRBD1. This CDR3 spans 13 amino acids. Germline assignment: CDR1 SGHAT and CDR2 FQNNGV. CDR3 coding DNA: TGTGCCAGCAGCCTAGACAGGGACAATGAGCAGTTCTTC. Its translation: CASSLDRDNEQFF.

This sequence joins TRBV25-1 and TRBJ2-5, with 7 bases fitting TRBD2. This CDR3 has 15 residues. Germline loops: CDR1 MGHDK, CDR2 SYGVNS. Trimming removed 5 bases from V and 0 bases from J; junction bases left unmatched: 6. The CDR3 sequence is CASSPGGLYQETQYF. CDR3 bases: TGTGCCAGCAGTCCCGGGGGGTTGTACCAAGAGACCCAGTACTTC.

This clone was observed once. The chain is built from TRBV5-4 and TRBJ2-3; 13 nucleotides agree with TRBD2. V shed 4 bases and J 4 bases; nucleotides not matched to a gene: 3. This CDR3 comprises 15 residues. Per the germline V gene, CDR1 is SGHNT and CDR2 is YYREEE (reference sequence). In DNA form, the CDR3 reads TGTGCCAGCAGCCAAACTAGCGGGAGGGCAGATACGCAGTATTTT. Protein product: CASSQTSGRADTQYF.

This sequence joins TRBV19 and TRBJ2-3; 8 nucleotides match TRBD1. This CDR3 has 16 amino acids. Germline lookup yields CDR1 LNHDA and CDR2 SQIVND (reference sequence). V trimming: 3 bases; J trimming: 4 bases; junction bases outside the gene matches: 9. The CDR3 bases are TGTGCCAGTAGTATCATGTCGGACAGGGATTCAGATACGCAGTATTTT. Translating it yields CASSIMSDRDSDTQYF.

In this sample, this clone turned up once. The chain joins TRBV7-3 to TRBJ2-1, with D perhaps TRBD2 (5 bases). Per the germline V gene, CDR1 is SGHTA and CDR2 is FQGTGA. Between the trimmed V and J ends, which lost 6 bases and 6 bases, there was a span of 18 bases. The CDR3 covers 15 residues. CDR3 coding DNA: TGTGCCAGCAGTTCTATGGTCAGCGGACTCAATGAGCAGTTCTTC. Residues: CASSSMVSGLNEQFF.

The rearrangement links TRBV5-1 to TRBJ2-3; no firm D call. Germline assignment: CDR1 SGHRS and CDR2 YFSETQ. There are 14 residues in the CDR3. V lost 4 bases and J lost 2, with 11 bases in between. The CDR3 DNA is TGCGCCAGCAGCCTTTCTCTACTCACAGATACGCAGTATTTT. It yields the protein CASSLSLLTDTQYF.

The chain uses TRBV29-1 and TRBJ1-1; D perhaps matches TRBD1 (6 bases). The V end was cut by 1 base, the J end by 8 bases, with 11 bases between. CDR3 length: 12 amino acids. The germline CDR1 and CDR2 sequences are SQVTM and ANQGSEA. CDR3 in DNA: TGCAGCGTTGAAGGACGTACAGGGGAAGCTTTCTTT. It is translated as CSVEGRTGEAFF.

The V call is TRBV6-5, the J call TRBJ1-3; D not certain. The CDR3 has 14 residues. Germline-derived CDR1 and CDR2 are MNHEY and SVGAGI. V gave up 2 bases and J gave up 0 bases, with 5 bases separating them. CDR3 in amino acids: CASSYGGSGNTIYF. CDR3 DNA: TGTGCCAGCAGTTACGGAGGCTCTGGAAACACCATATATTTT.

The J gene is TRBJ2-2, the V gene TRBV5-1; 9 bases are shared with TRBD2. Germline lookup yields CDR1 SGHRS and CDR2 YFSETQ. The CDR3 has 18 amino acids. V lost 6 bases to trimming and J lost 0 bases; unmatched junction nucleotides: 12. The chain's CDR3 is CASNPGGAGGPNTGELFF. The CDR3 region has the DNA TGCGCCAGCAACCCTGGAGGGGCGGGAGGGCCGAACACCGGGGAGCTGTTTTTT. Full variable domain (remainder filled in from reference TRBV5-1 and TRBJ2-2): KAGVTQTPRYLIKTRGQQVTLSCSPISGHRSVSWYQQTPGQGLQFLFEYFSETQRNKGNFPGRFSGRQFSNSRSEMNVSTLELGDSALYLCASNPGGAGGPNTGELFFGEGSRLTVL.

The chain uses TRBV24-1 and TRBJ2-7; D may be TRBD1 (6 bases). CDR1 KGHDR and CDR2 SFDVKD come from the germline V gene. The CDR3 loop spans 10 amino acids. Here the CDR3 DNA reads TGTGCTACAGGGTCCTACGAGCAGTACTTC. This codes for CATGSYEQYF.

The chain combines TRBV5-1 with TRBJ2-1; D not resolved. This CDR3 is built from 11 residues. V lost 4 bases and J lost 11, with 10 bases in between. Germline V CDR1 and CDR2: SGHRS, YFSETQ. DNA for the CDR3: TGCGCCAGCAGCCGAGAGTCCCAGCAGTTCTTC. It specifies CASSRESQQFF.

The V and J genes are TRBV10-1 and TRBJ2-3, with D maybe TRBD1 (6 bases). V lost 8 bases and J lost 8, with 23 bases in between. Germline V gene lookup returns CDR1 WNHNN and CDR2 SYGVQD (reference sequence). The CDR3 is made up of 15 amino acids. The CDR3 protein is CASGTGQELGGTQYF. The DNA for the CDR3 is TGCGCCAGCGGAACAGGGCAGGAGCTCGGAGGTACGCAGTATTTT.

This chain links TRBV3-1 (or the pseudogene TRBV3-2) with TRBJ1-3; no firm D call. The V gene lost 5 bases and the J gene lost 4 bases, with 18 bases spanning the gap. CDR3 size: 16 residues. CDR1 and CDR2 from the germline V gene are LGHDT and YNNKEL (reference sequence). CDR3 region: CASSGRRVSGGNTIYF. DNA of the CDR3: TGTGCCAGCAGCGGCCGTCGGGTATCTGGGGGAAACACCATATATTTT.